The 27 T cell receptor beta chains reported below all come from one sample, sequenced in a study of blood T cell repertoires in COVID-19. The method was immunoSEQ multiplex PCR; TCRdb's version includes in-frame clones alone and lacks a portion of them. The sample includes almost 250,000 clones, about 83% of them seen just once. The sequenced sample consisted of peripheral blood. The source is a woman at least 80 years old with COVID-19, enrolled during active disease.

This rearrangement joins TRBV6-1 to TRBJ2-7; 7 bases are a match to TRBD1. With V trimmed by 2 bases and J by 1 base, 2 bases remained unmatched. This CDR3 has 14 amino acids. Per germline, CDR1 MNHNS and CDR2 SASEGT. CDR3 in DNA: TGTGCCAGCAGTGAACCGGGACAGTCCTACGAGCAGTACGTC. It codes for CASSEPGQSYEQYV.

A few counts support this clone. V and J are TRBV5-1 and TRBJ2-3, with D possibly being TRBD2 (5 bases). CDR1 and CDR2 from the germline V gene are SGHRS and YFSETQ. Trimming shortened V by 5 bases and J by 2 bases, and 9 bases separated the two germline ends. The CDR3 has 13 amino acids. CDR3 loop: CASRRVPTDTQYF. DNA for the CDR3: TGCGCCAGCAGGAGGGTCCCCACAGATACGCAGTATTTT.

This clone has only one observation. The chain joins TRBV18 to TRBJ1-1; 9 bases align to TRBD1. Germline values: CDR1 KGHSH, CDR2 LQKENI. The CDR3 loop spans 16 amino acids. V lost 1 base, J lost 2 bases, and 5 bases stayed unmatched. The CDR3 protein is CASSPQGQGDNTEAFF. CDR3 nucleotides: TGTGCCAGCTCACCACAGGGACAGGGAGACAACACTGAAGCTTTCTTT.

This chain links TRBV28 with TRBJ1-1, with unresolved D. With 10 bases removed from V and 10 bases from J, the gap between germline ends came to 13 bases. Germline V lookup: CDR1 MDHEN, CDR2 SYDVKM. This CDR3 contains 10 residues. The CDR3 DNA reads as TGTGCCACCTTGAGAATGGTAGCTTTCTTT. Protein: CATLRMVAFF. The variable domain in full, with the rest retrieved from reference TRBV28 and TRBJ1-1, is DVKVTQSSRYLVKRTGEKVFLECVQDMDHENMFWYRQDPGLGLRLIYFSYDVKMKEKGDIPEGYSVSREKKERFSLILESASTNQTSMYLCATLRMVAFFGQGTRLTVV.

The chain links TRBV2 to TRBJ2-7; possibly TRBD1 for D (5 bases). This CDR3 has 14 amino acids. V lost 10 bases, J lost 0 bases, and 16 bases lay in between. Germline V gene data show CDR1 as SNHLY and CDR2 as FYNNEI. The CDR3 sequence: CATSDTRYSYEQYV. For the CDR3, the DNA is TGTGCCACCTCGGACACACGGTACTCCTACGAGCAGTACGTC.

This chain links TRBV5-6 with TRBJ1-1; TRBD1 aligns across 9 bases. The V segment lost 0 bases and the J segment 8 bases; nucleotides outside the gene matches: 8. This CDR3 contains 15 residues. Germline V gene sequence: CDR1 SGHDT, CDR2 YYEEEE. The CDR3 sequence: CASSLGDREFSEAFF. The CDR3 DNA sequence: TGTGCCAGCAGCTTGGGGGACAGGGAGTTCTCCGAAGCTTTCTTT.

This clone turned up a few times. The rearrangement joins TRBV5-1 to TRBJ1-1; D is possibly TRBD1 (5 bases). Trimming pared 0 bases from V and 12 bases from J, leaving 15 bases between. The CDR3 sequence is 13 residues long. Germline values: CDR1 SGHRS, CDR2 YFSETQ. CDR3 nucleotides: TGCGCCAGCAGCTTGGTAGGGGTGGGCCTTTCTTTCTTT. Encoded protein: CASSLVGVGLSFF.

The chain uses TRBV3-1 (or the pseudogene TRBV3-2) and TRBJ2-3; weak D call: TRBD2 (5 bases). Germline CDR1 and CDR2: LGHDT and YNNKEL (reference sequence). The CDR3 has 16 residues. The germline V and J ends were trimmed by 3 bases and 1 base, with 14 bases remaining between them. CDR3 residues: CASSQGPTRGTDTQYF. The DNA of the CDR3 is TGTGCCAGCAGCCAGGGTCCCACTAGAGGCACAGATACGCAGTATTTT.

This CDR3 is CASSYGRGRGNTIYF. Written as DNA, the CDR3 is TGTGCCAGCAGTTACGGCAGGGGACGCGGAAACACCATATATTTT. This chain links TRBV6-5 with TRBJ1-3; TRBD1 might be the D (6 bases). The CDR3 sequence is 15 residues long. CDR1 and CDR2 (germline): MNHEY, SVGAGI. V lost 2 bases and J 4 bases, leaving 12 bases between the germline ends.

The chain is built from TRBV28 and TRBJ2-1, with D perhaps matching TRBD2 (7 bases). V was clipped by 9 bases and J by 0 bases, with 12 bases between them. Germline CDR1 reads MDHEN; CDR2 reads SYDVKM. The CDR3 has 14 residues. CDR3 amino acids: CASKGGGSYNEQFF. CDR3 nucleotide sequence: TGTGCCAGTAAGGGGGGGGGCTCCTACAATGAGCAGTTCTTC.

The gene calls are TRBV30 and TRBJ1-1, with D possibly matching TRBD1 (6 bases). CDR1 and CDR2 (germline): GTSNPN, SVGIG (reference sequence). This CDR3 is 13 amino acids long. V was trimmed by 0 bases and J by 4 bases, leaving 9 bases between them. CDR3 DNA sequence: TGTGCCTGGAGTGTACAGGGAAGCACTGAAGCTTTCTTT. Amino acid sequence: CAWSVQGSTEAFF. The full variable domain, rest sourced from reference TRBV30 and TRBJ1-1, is SQTIHQWPATLVQPVGSPLSLECTVEGTSNPNLYWYRQAAGRGLQLLFYSVGIGQISSEVPQNLSASRPQDRQFILSSKKLLLSDSGFYLCAWSVQGSTEAFFGQGTRLTVV.

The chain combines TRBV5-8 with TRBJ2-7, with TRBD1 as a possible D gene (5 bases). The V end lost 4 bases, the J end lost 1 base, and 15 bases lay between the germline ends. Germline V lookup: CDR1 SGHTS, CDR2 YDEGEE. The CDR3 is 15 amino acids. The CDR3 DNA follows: TGTGCCAGCAGCGCACGAGTCCCAGGGTCCTACGAGCAGTACGTC. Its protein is CASSARVPGSYEQYV.

The CDR3, as DNA: TGTGCCAGCAGCCTGACTAGCGGGGGGTGGGATGAGCAGTTCTTC. Translation: CASSLTSGGWDEQFF. The chain combines TRBV2 with TRBJ2-1, with 13 bases fitting TRBD2. The germline gives CDR1 SNHLY, CDR2 FYNNEI. The CDR3 totals 15 residues. V was pared by 6 bases and J by 8 bases, with 7 bases of the junction left unmatched.

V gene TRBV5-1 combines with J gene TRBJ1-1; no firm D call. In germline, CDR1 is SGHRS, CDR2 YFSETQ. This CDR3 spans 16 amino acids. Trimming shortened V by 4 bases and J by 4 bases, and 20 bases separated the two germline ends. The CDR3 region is CASSPTIDRRGTEAFF. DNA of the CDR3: TGCGCCAGCAGCCCTACCATTGATAGGCGGGGCACTGAAGCTTTCTTT. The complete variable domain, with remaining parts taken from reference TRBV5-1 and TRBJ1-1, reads KAGVTQTPRYLIKTRGQQVTLSCSPISGHRSVSWYQQTPGQGLQFLFEYFSETQRNKGNFPGRFSGRQFSNSRSEMNVSTLELGDSALYLCASSPTIDRRGTEAFFGQGTRLTVV.

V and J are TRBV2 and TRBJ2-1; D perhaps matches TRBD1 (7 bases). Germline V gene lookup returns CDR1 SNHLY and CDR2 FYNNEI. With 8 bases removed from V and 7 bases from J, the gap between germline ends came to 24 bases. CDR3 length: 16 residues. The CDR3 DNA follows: TGTGCCAGCCAGATTCAGGGGGGCCTATATTTGAATGAGCAGTTCTTC. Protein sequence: CASQIQGGLYLNEQFF.

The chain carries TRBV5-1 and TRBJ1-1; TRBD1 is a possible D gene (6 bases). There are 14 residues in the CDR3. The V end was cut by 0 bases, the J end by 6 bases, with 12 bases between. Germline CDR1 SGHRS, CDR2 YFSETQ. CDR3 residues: CASSLGTVRPEAFF. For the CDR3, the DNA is TGCGCCAGCAGCTTGGGGACAGTTCGTCCTGAAGCTTTCTTT.

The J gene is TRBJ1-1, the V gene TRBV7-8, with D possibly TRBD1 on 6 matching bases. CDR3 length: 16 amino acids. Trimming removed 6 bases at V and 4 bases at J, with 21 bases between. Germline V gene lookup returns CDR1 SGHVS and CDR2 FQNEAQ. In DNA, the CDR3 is TGTGCCAGCAGTACTTACAGGGTCCCGGGTGGCACTGAAGCTTTCTTT. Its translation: CASSTYRVPGGTEAFF.

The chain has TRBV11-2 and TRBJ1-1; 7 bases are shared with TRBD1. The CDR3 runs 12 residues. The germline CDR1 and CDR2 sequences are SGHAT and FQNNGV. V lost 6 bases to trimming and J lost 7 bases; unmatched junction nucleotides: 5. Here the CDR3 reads CASRLRDSEAFF. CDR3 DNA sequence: TGTGCCAGCAGGCTCCGGGACAGTGAAGCTTTCTTT.

The chain's CDR3 is CASSKGTAGGEETQYF. CDR3 in DNA: TGTGCCAGCAGCAAGGGGACAGCGGGGGGAGAGGAGACCCAGTACTTC. The rearrangement uses TRBV7-2 and TRBJ2-5, with 9 bases matching TRBD2. Trimming at V came to 5 bases and at J to 5 bases, leaving 12 bases not matched to a gene. The CDR3 extends over 16 amino acids. Germline V gene lookup returns CDR1 SGHTA and CDR2 FQGNSA.

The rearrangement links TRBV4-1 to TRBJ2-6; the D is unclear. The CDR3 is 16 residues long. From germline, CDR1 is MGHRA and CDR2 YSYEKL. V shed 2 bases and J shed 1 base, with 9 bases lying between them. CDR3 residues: CASSQIRASGANVLTF. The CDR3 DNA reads TGCGCCAGCAGCCAAATTCGAGCTTCTGGGGCCAACGTCCTGACTTTC.

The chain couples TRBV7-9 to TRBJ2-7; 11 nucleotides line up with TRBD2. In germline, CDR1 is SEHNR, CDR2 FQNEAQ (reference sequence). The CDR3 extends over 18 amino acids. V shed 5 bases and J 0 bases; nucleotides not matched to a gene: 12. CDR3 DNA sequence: TGTGCCAGCAGCCCTACTAGCGGGGGAAGCACCAGCTCCTACGAGCAGTACTTC. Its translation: CASSPTSGGSTSSYEQYF.

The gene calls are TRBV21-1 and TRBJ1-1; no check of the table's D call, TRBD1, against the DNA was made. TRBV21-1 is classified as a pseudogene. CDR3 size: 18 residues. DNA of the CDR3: TGTGCCACCACCTCTATGACAGGGCGGAGGCCGAGGAACACTGAAGCTTTCTTT. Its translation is CATTSMTGRRPRNTEAFF.

The CDR3 coding sequence is TGTGCCAGCAGCCAGGTCGGACAGCCCCAGCATTTT. Translating gives CASSQVGQPQHF. The rearrangement uses TRBV7-9 and TRBJ1-5; D not certain. V was trimmed by 5 bases and J by 7 bases, leaving 9 bases between them. From germline, CDR1 is SEHNR and CDR2 FQNEAQ (reference sequence). The CDR3 has 12 residues.

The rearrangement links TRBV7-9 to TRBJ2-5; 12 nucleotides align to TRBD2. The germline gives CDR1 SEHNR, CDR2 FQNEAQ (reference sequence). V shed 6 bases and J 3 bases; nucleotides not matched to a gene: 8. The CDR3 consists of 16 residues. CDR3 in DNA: TGTGCCAGCAGTATTACGGGACTAGCGGGCAAAGAGACCCAGTACTTC. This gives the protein CASSITGLAGKETQYF.

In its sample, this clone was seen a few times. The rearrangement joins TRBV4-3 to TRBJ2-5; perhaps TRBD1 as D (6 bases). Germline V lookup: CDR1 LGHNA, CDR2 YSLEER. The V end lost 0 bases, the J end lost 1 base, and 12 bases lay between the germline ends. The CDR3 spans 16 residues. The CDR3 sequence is CASSQDYEQGQETQYF. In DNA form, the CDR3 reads TGCGCCAGCAGCCAAGACTACGAACAGGGCCAAGAGACCCAGTACTTC.

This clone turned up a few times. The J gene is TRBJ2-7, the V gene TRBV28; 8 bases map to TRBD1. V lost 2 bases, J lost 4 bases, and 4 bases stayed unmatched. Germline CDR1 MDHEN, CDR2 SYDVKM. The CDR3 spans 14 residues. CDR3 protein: CASSLTGQAYEQYV. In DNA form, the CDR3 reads TGTGCCAGCAGTTTAACGGGACAGGCTTACGAGCAGTACGTC.

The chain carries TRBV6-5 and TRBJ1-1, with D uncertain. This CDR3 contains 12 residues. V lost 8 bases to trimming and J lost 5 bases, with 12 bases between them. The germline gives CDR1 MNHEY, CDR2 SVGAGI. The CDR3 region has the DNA TGTGCCAGCCATTCGGTCGCAACTGAAGCTTTCTTT. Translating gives CASHSVATEAFF.